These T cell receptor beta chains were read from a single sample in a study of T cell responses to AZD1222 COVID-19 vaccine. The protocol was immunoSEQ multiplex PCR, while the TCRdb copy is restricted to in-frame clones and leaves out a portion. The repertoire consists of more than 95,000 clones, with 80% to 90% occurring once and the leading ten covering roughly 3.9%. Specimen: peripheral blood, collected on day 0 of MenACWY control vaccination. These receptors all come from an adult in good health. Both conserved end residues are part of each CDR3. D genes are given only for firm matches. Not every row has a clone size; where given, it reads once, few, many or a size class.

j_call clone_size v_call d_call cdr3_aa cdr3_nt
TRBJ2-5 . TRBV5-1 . CASSLNQMYQETQYF TGCGCCAGCAGCTTGAATCAGATGTACCAAGAGACCCAGTACTTC
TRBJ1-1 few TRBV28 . CASSLYGGDRENTEAFF TGTGCCAGCAGTTTATATGGGGGGGACCGAGAGAACACTGAAGCTTTCTTT
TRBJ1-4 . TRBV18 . CASSPQGHGEKLFF TGTGCCAGCTCACCACAGGGTCACGGTGAAAAACTGTTTTTT
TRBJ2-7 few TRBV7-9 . CASSSTALSSYEQYF TGTGCCAGCAGCTCGACGGCCTTAAGCTCCTACGAGCAGTACTTC
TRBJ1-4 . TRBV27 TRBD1 CASRQTGDGREKLFF TGTGCCAGCAGGCAGACAGGGGACGGACGCGAAAAACTGTTTTTT
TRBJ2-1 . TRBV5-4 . CASSDQSRGDEQFF TGTGCCAGCAGCGACCAGAGCAGGGGGGATGAGCAGTTCTTC
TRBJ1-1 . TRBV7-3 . CASSLTGDGNTEAFF TGTGCCAGCAGCTTAACGGGAGACGGAAACACTGAAGCTTTCTTT
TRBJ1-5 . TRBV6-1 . CASSEAGWRGDQPQHF TGTGCCAGCAGTGAAGCAGGGTGGAGGGGGGATCAGCCCCAGCATTTT
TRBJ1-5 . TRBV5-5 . CASNEGGGAQPQHF TGTGCCAGCAACGAGGGCGGTGGAGCCCAGCCCCAGCATTTT
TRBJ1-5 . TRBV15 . CATSRSVQPQHF TGTGCCACCAGCAGATCGGTTCAGCCCCAGCATTTT
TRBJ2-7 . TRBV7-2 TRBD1 CASSSTGGYEQYF TGTGCCAGCAGCTCCACAGGGGGCTACGAGCAGTACTTC
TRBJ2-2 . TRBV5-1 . CASSWTDSRTGELFF TGCGCCAGCAGCTGGACAGACTCGAGGACCGGGGAGCTGTTTTTT
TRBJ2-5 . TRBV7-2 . CASSLELGYQETQYF TGTGCCAGCAGCTTAGAGTTGGGGTACCAAGAGACCCAGTACTTC
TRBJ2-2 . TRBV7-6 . CASSLELELLSGELFF TGTGCCAGCAGCTTAGAGTTGGAGCTTCTGTCCGGGGAGCTGTTTTTT
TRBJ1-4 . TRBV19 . CASSRQVILLSTNEKLFF TGTGCCAGTAGTAGACAGGTGATCCTACTATCAACTAATGAAAAACTGTTTTTT
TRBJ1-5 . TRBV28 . CASSWRGQPQHF TGTGCCAGCAGCTGGCGGGGTCAGCCCCAGCATTTT
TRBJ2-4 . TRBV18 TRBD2 CASSPGPPAGGNIQYF TGTGCCAGCTCACCGGGTCCTCCGGCGGGGGGAAACATTCAGTACTTC
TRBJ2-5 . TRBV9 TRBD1 CASSGPPGQGYQETQYF TGTGCCAGCAGCGGCCCCCCGGGACAGGGGTACCAAGAGACCCAGTACTTC
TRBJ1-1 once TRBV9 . CASSVGDRLQGLSTEAFF TGTGCCAGCAGCGTAGGGGATCGTCTGCAGGGGCTGTCGACTGAAGCTTTCTTT
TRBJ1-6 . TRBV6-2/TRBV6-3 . CASSYSGPHRAAAGSPLHF TGTGCCAGCAGTTACTCCGGCCCCCACAGAGCTGCGGCAGGCTCACCCCTCCACTTT
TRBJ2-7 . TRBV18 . CASSPPRTGRYEQYF TGTGCCAGCTCACCCCCGAGGACGGGGCGCTACGAGCAGTACTTC
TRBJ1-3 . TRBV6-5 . CASTDVPGNTIYF TGTGCCAGCACCGACGTACCTGGAAACACCATATATTTT
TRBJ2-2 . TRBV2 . CASSERAGELFF TGTGCCAGCAGTGAAAGGGCTGGGGAGCTGTTTTTT
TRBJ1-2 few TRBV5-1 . CASSEGANGYTF TGCGCCAGCTCGGAAGGGGCGAATGGCTACACCTTC
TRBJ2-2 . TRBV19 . CASRCPYCWRGGGMRANTGELFF TGTGCCAGCCGATGTCCCTACTGTTGGCGAGGGGGAGGGATGAGGGCGAACACCGGGGAGCTGTTTTTT
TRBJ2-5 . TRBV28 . CASSPDSWAQYF TGTGCCAGCAGCCCCGACAGCTGGGCCCAGTACTTC
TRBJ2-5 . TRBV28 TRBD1 CASSTTGARKTQYF TGTGCCAGCAGCACGACAGGGGCAAGAAAGACCCAGTACTTC
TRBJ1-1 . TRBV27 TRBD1 CASSGGQGTEAFF TGTGCCAGCAGTGGAGGACAGGGCACTGAAGCTTTCTTT
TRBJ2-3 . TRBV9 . CASSVNSDTQYF TGTGCCAGCAGCGTAAATTCAGATACGCAGTATTTT
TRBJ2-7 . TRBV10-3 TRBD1 CAAGTVHEQYF TGTGCCGCAGGGACAGTGCACGAGCAGTACTTC
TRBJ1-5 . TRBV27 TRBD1 CASSLSTQGDQPQHF TGTGCCAGCAGTTTAAGCACGCAGGGGGATCAGCCCCAGCATTTT
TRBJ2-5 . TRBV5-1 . CASSPSPDGRSGQYF TGCGCCAGCAGCCCATCCCCCGATGGGCGAAGCGGCCAGTACTTC
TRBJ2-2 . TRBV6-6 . CASSYSGVGFRELFF TGTGCCAGCAGTTACTCAGGTGTCGGCTTCAGGGAGCTGTTTTTT
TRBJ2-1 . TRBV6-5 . CASRYSPGGPYNEQFF TGTGCCAGCAGATACTCCCCGGGGGGCCCCTACAATGAGCAGTTCTTC
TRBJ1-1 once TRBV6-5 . CASSLLTGNTEAFF TGTGCCAGCAGTCTGTTGACAGGGAACACTGAAGCTTTCTTT
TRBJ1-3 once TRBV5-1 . CASIVGNTIYF TGCGCCAGCATCGTTGGAAACACCATATATTTT
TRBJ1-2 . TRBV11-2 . CASSFRGGYTF TGTGCCAGCAGCTTCCGGGGAGGCTACACCTTC
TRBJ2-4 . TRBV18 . CASSPLREAKNIQYF TGTGCCAGCTCACCCCTAAGGGAAGCCAAAAACATTCAGTACTTC
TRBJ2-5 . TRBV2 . CASSLGGHSLETQYF TGTGCCAGCAGTCTCGGGGGGCACTCGCTAGAGACCCAGTACTTC
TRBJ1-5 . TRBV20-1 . CSATDLLRGSNQPQHF TGCAGTGCTACTGATCTGCTGCGGGGTAGCAATCAGCCCCAGCATTTT
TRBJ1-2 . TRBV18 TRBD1 CASSPQKTGTAIGYGYTF TGTGCCAGCTCACCACAGAAAACCGGGACAGCTATCGGCTATGGCTACACCTTC
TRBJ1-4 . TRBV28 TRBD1 CASSSGQLNEKLFF TGTGCCAGCAGCTCGGGACAGCTTAATGAAAAACTGTTTTTT
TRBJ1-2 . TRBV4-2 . CASSQEGGAGSYGYTF TGTGCCAGCAGCCAAGAGGGCGGCGCAGGGTCCTATGGCTACACCTTC
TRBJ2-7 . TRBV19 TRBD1 CASSSGQGKSYEQYF TGTGCCAGTAGTTCGGGACAGGGCAAGTCCTACGAGCAGTACTTC
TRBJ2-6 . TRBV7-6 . CASSLAFGANVLTF TGTGCCAGCAGCTTAGCTTTTGGGGCCAACGTCCTGACTTTC
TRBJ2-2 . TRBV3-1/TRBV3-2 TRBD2 CASSQESGLAGWAGELFF TGTGCCAGCAGCCAAGAATCGGGACTAGCGGGTTGGGCCGGGGAGCTGTTTTTT